This T cell receptor beta chain was captured by sequencing in a study of low-dose radiotherapy and immunotherapy resistance in tumors. Study-wide context: Cohort 2 patients were irradiated with 1 Gy every two weeks, reaching 13 Gy over 26 weeks. Daily intake of oral aspirin 300 mg by patients lasted four cycles and began on cycle 1 day 1.

As to this clonotype: It is likely a read error: a sequence one base away is far more abundant.

TRAV- and TRBV-specific primers, spanning alpha and beta chains, primed first-strand cDNA. The authors ran 15 to 25 PCR cycles to amplify TCRs with a constant-region primer and V-primer adapter. mRNA, once isolated, was amplified by in vitro transcription. TCRdb re-called the reads with MiXCR, one entry per CDR3 protein. This sample has tens of thousands of distinct CDR3 sequences, with about 25% found just once. Germline CDR1 LGHNA, CDR2 YSLEER. CDR3 length equals 14 residues. Time point: after trial treatment. The treatment was: LDRT plus nivolumab, ipilimumab, low-dose cyclophosphamide and aspirin (RACIN trial). The study gave donors nivolumab, ipilimumab, aspirin, low-dose cyclophosphamide and low-dose radiotherapy.

The chain employs TRBV4-3 and TRBJ2-1, with 10 bases matching TRBD2. The receptor was isolated from a male donor with prostate cancer. Sequenced material: PBMCs, taken after low-dose radiotherapy plus immunotherapy. Here the CDR3 reads CTSSPSGSRNEQFF. DNA for the CDR3: TGCACCAGCAGCCCTAGCGGGAGTCGGAATGAGCAGTTCTTC.